A single T cell receptor (beta chain) is shown here with its context. This CDR3 has 15 amino acids. The germline gives CDR1 SGHAT, CDR2 FQNNGV. Trimming removed 5 bases from V and 2 bases from J; junction bases left unmatched: 2. As handled by the study authors: Researchers report that nucleated cell counts were estimated from reference gene primer amplification. The assay was immunoSEQ multiplex PCR, and TCRdb's table has in-frame clones only and misses some. The V and J calls and the clone size are those of that table, but D and trimming were determined from the DNA. Among 300,000 to 350,000 clones listed, about 92% were seen once. Seattle-derived patients entered the study during active infection and were followed longitudinally. This specimen comes from a study of blood T cell repertoires in COVID-19.

The J gene is TRBJ2-1, the V gene TRBV11-2, with 11 bases matching TRBD2. The TCR originated in a woman in her sixties or seventies with COVID-19, enrolled during active disease. Sequenced material: peripheral blood. CDR3 DNA: TGTGCCAGCAGCATTAGCGGGGGGGCCTACAATGAGCAGTTCTTC. Its translation is CASSISGGAYNEQFF.